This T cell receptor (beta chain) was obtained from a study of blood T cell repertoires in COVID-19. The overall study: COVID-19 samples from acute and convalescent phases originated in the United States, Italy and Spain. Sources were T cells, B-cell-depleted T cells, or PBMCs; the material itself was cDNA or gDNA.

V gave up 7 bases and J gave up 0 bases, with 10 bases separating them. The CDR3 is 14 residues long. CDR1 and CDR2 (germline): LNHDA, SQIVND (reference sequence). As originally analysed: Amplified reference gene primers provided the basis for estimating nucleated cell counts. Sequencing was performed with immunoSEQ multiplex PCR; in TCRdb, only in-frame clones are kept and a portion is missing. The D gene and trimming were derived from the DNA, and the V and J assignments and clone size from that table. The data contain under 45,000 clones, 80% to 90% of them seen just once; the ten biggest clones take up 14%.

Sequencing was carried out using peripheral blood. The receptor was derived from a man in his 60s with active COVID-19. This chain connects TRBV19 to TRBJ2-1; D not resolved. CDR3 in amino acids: CASTAGTSYNEQFF. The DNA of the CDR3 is TGTGCCAGTACTGCAGGAACCTCCTACAATGAGCAGTTCTTC.